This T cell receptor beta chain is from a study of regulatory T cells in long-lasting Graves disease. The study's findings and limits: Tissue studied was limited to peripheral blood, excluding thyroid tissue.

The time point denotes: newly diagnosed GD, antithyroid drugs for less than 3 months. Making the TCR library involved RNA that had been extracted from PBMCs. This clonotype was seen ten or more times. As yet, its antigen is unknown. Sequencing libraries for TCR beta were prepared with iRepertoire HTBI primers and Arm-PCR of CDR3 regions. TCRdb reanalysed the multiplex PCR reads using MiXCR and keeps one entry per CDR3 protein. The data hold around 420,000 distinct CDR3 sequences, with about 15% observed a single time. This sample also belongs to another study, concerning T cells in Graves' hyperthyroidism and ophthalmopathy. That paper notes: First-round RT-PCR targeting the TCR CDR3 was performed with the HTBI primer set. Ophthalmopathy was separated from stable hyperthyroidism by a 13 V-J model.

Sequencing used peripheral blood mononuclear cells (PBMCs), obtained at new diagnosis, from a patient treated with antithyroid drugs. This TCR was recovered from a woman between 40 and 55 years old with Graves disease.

CDR3: CASSFPGQGSPLHF. The CDR3, as DNA: TGTGCCAGCAGCTTCCCCGGACAGGGCTCACCCCTCCACTTT. J is TRBJ1-6 and V is TRBV7-9; 8 bases are shared with TRBD1. This CDR3 has 14 amino acids. V was pared by 3 bases and J by 10 bases, with 5 bases of the junction left unmatched. Germline loops: CDR1 SEHNR, CDR2 FQNEAQ (reference sequence).